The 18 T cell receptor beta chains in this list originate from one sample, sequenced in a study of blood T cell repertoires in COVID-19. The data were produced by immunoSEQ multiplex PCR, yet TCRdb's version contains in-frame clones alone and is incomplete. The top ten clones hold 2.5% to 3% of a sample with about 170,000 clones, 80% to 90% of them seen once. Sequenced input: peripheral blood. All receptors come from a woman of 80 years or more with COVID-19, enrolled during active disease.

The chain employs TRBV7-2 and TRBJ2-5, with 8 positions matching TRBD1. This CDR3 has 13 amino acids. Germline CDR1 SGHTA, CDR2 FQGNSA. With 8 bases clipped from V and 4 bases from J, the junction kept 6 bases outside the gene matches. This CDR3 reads CASGQGGRETQYF. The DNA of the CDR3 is TGTGCCAGCGGACAGGGTGGTAGAGAGACCCAGTACTTC.

The CDR3 spells CASSLARLAEQFF. The CDR3 nucleotides are TGTGCCAGCAGCTTAGCCCGCCTAGCTGAGCAGTTCTTC. The chain employs TRBV7-2 and TRBJ2-1, with D possibly being TRBD2 (5 bases). The V end lost 0 bases, the J end lost 9 bases, and 9 bases lay between the germline ends. The CDR3 covers 13 residues. CDR1 and CDR2 from the germline V gene are SGHTA and FQGNSA.

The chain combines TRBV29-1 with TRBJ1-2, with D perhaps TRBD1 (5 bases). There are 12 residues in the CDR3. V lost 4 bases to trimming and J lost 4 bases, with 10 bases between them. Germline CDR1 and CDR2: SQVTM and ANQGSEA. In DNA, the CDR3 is TGCAGCGTTGCCTATGGGGCCTATGGCTACACCTTC. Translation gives CSVAYGAYGYTF.

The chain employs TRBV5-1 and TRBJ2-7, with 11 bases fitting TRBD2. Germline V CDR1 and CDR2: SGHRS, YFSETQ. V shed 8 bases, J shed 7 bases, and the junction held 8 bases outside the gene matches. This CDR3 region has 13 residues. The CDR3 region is CASALAGALEQYF. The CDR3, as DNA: TGCGCCAGTGCACTAGCGGGAGCTTTAGAGCAGTACTTC.

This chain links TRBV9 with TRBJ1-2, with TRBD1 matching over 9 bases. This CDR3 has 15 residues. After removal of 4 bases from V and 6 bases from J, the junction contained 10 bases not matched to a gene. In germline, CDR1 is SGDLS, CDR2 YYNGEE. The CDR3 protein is CASSPRTGGRNGYTF. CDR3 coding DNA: TGTGCCAGCAGCCCCCGAACAGGGGGCCGCAATGGCTACACCTTC.

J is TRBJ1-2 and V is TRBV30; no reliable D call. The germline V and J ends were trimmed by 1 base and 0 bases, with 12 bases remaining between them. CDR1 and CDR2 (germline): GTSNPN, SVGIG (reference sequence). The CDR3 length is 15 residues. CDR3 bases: TGTGCCTGGAGTGCCCGCAGAAATTCTAACTATGGCTACACCTTC. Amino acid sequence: CAWSARRNSNYGYTF. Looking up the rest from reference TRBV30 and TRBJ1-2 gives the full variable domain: SQTIHQWPATLVQPVGSPLSLECTVEGTSNPNLYWYRQAAGRGLQLLFYSVGIGQISSEVPQNLSASRPQDRQFILSSKKLLLSDSGFYLCAWSARRNSNYGYTFGSGTRLTVV.

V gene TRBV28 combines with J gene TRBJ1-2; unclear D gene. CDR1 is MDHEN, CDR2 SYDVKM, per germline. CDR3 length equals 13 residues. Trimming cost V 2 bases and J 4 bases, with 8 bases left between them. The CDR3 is CASSLEGPYGYTF. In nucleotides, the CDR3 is TGTGCCAGCAGTTTAGAGGGTCCCTATGGCTACACCTTC.

CDR3 sequence: CASSFSGTGDEKLFF. The CDR3 DNA is TGTGCCAGCTCATTCTCCGGGACAGGGGATGAAAAACTGTTTTTT. The rearrangement links TRBV18 to TRBJ1-4; 10 nucleotides match TRBD1. The germline V gene has CDR1 KGHSH and CDR2 LQKENI. This CDR3 spans 15 amino acids. The V and J ends lost 5 bases and 6 bases, in that order; junction bases with no gene match: 6.

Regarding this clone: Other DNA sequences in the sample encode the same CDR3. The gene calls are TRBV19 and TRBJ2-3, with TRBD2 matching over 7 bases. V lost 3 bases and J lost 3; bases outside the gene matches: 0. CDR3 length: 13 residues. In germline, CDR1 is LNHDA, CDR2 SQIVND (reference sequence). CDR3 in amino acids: CASSIGRTDTQYF. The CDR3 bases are TGTGCCAGTAGTATCGGGAGGACAGATACGCAGTATTTT.

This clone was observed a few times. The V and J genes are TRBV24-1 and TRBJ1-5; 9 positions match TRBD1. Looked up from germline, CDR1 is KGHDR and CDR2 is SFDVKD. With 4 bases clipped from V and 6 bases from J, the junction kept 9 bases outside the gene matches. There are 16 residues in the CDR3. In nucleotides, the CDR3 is TGTGCCACCAGTGAGTCCGGGACAGGGACCGCTCAGCCCCAGCATTTT. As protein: CATSESGTGTAQPQHF.

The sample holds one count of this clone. CDR3 DNA sequence: TGTGCTAGTGCTTCCCCGGGACTAGGCAATGAGCAGTTCTTC. Amino acids: CASASPGLGNEQFF. The rearrangement joins TRBV12-5 to TRBJ2-1, with 8 bases fitting TRBD2. V was pared by 7 bases and J by 6 bases, with 8 bases of the junction left unmatched. Germline-derived CDR1 and CDR2 are LGHNT and FRNRAP. The CDR3 loop spans 14 amino acids.

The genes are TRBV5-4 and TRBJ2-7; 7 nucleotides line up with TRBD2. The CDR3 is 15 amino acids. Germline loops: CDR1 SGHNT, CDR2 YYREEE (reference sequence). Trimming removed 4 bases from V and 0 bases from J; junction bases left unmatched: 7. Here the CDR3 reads CASSPPSGSSYEQYF. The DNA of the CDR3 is TGTGCCAGCAGCCCGCCTAGCGGAAGCTCCTACGAGCAGTACTTC.

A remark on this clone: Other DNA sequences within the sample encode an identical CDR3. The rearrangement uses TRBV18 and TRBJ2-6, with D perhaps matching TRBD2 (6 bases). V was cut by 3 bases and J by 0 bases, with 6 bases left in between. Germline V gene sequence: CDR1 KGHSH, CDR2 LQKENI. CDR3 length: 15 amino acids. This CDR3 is CASSPGGSGANVLTF. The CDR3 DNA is TGTGCCAGCTCACCGGGGGGCTCTGGGGCCAACGTCCTGACTTTC.

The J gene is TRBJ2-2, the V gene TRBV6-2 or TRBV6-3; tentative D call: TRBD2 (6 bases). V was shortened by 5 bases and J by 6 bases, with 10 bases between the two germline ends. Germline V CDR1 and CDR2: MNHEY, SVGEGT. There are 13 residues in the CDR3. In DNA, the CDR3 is TGTGCCAGCAGTCCGTGGGGGGCCGGGGAGCTGTTTTTT. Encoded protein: CASSPWGAGELFF.

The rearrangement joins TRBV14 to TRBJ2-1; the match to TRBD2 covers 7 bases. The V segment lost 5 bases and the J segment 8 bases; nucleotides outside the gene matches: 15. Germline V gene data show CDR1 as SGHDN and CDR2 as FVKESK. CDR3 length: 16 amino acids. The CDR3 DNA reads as TGTGCCAGCAGCAAAACTAGACTAGCAGTTAGCGATGAGCAGTTCTTC. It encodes CASSKTRLAVSDEQFF.

The CDR3 nucleotides are TGTGCCAGCAGCAAAGGGGGCACAGGGTCCATGAACACTGAAGCTTTCTTT. Translation: CASSKGGTGSMNTEAFF. The chain is built from TRBV21-1 and TRBJ1-1; the table's D call, TRBD1, has no DNA check behind it. TRBV21-1 is marked as a pseudogene. CDR3 length: 17 residues.

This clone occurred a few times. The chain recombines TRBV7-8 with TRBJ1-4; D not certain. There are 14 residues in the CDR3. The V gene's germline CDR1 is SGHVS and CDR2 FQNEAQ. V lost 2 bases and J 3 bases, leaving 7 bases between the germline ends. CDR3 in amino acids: CASSLRGSNEKLFF. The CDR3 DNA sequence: TGTGCCAGCAGCTTAAGAGGGTCTAATGAAAAACTGTTTTTT.

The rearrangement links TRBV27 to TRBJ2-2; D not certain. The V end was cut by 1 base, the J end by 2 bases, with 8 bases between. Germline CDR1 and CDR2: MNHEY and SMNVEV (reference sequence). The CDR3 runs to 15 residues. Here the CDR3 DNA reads TGTGCCAGCAGTTTATTACGGTTAAACACCGGGGAGCTGTTTTTT. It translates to CASSLLRLNTGELFF.